The next 21 T cell receptor beta chains were all read from a single sample in a study of cytomegalovirus exposure and HLA in healthy donors. Primers included in the PCR were 60 Vbeta and 13 Jbeta primers. Assay: immunoSEQ multiplex PCR; the TCRdb copy retains only in-frame clones and omits some. The sample has under 170,000 clones, 79% seen once. The source material was PBMCs. Receptors originate from a man aged 45 to 65 in good health and CMV-seropositive.

Only a few counts were recorded for this clone. The chain links TRBV5-1 to TRBJ2-5; 10 bases are a match to TRBD2. Unmatched junction bases numbered 7, after V lost 5 bases and J lost 3 bases. Per the germline V gene, CDR1 is SGHRS and CDR2 is YFSETQ. This CDR3 is 15 amino acids long. The CDR3 DNA reads TGCGCCAGCAGAACTATAACTAGCGGGAAAGAGACCCAGTACTTC. This sequence encodes CASRTITSGKETQYF.

This chain links TRBV30 with TRBJ1-1; a possible D gene is TRBD1 (5 bases). The germline V gene has CDR1 GTSNPN and CDR2 SVGIG (reference sequence). The CDR3 is made up of 15 amino acids. V was clipped by 1 base and J by 1 base, with 13 bases between them. The CDR3 nucleotides read TGTGCCTGGAGTGAAGGTGGGGCAGGGAACACTGAAGCTTTCTTT. Amino acid sequence: CAWSEGGAGNTEAFF.

The chain carries TRBV5-4 and TRBJ2-2, with D perhaps matching TRBD2 (7 bases). The germline V gene has CDR1 SGHNT and CDR2 YYREEE (reference sequence). CDR3 size: 15 residues. V lost 0 bases and J 6 bases, leaving 12 bases between the germline ends. CDR3 residues: CASSLEIGGAGELFF. DNA for the CDR3: TGTGCCAGCAGCTTGGAGATAGGGGGGGCCGGGGAGCTGTTTTTT.

This CDR3 is CASARRVGNTIYF. The CDR3 nucleotides are TGTGCCAGCGCCCGCAGGGTTGGAAACACCATATATTTT. The chain is built from TRBV28 and TRBJ1-3; maybe TRBD1 (5 bases). The CDR3 loop spans 13 amino acids. The germline gives CDR1 MDHEN, CDR2 SYDVKM. V shed 8 bases and J shed 3 bases, with 11 bases lying between them.

The V and J genes are TRBV12-5 and TRBJ1-1; TRBD1 aligns across 9 bases. Germline values: CDR1 LGHNT, CDR2 FRNRAP. The CDR3 spans 15 residues. Losses at the gene ends were 4 bases for V and 7 bases for J; bases not matched to a gene: 10. CDR3 loop: CASGSPEQGADEAFF. CDR3 nucleotides: TGTGCTAGTGGTTCCCCCGAACAGGGGGCGGATGAAGCTTTCTTT.

This sequence joins TRBV21-1 and TRBJ2-7; the table gives TRBD2 as D, unverified against the DNA. TRBV21-1 is an annotated pseudogene. The CDR3 totals 12 residues. The CDR3 DNA reads TGTGCCAGCAGCAAAGCGTACTACGAGCAGTACTTC. It specifies CASSKAYYEQYF.

The chain links TRBV19 to TRBJ2-1, with a tentative D call TRBD1 (6 bases). The CDR3 is made up of 16 amino acids. Trimming stripped 4 bases from V and 2 bases from J, with 15 bases between. Germline V gives CDR1 LNHDA, CDR2 SQIVND (reference sequence). CDR3 loop: CASSTHNREPYNEQFF. The CDR3, as DNA: TGTGCCAGTAGTACCCATAACAGGGAGCCCTACAATGAGCAGTTCTTC.

This clone was found a few times. V is TRBV27 and J is TRBJ1-5, with TRBD1 matching over 7 bases. V trimming: 5 bases; J trimming: 4 bases; junction bases outside the gene matches: 5. This CDR3 comprises 14 residues. Germline V lookup: CDR1 MNHEY, CDR2 SMNVEV (reference sequence). The CDR3 loop is CASSPDRMNQPQHF. For the CDR3, the DNA is TGTGCCAGCAGTCCGGACAGGATGAATCAGCCCCAGCATTTT.

This chain uses TRBV5-1 with TRBJ1-3, with unresolved D. This CDR3 region has 15 residues. V shed 4 bases and J shed 0 bases, with 11 bases lying between them. Per the germline V gene, CDR1 is SGHRS and CDR2 is YFSETQ. CDR3 amino acids: CASSPTVFSGNTIYF. CDR3 in DNA: TGCGCCAGCAGCCCAACAGTCTTCTCTGGAAACACCATATATTTT.

Details on this clone: Possible read error: a much larger clone is one base away. The chain has TRBV7-9 and TRBJ1-2; 8 positions match TRBD1. CDR1 is SEHNR, CDR2 FQNEAQ, per germline (reference sequence). CDR3 size: 15 residues. Written as DNA, the CDR3 is TGTTCCAGCAGCCCCCACGGACAGGGTTCGAATGGCTACACCTTC. Protein sequence: CSSSPHGQGSNGYTF.

The chain recombines TRBV7-9 with TRBJ2-7; 8 positions match TRBD1. After removal of 8 bases from V and 2 bases from J, the junction contained 2 bases not matched to a gene. Germline CDR1 and CDR2: SEHNR and FQNEAQ (reference sequence). The CDR3 covers 12 residues. The CDR3 region is CASGTGPYEQYF. CDR3 nucleotide sequence: TGTGCCAGCGGGACAGGCCCCTACGAGCAGTACTTC.

The chain joins TRBV7-6 to TRBJ2-1, with D possibly matching TRBD1 (6 bases). V lost 5 bases to trimming and J lost 1 base, with 6 bases between them. This CDR3 has 13 amino acids. Germline V lookup: CDR1 SGHVS, CDR2 FNYEAQ. DNA of the CDR3: TGTGCCAGCAGCAGGGGGTCCTACAATGAGCAGTTCTTC. Translation: CASSRGSYNEQFF. Supplemented by reference TRBV7-6 and TRBJ2-1, the full variable domain reads GAGVSQSPRYKVTKRGQDVALRCDPISGHVSLYWYRQALGQGPEFLTYFNYEAQQDKSGLPNDRFSAERPEGSISTLTIQRTEQRDSAMYRCASSRGSYNEQFFGPGTRLTVL.

The rearrangement uses TRBV11-3 and TRBJ2-2, with 9 bases fitting TRBD1. Per the germline V gene, CDR1 is SGHNT and CDR2 is YENEEA. The V gene end was trimmed by 1 base and the J gene end by 3 bases; junction bases not matched to a gene: 0. CDR3 length equals 15 residues. The CDR3 bases are TGTGCCAGCAGCTTAGGGACAGGGGACACCGGGGAGCTGTTTTTT. It specifies CASSLGTGDTGELFF.

The V and J genes are TRBV19 and TRBJ2-2, with TRBD2 matching over 14 bases. Losses at the gene ends were 8 bases for V and 5 bases for J; bases not matched to a gene: 4. Germline V gives CDR1 LNHDA, CDR2 SQIVND (reference sequence). The CDR3 is 15 residues long. CDR3 nucleotide sequence: TGTGCCAGTGGACTAGCGGGAGGAGGGACCGGGGAGCTGTTTTTT. Translating gives CASGLAGGGTGELFF. Full variable domain (remainder filled in from reference TRBV19 and TRBJ2-2): DGGITQSPKYLFRKEGQNVTLSCEQNLNHDAMYWYRQDPGQGLRLIYYSQIVNDFQKGDIAEGYSVSREKKESFPLTVTSAQKNPTAFYLCASGLAGGGTGELFFGEGSRLTVL.

V is TRBV6-5 and J is TRBJ2-7, with D unclear. The germline gives CDR1 MNHEY, CDR2 SVGAGI. Trimming removed 5 bases from V and 6 bases from J, with 14 bases in between. CDR3 length: 13 amino acids. The CDR3 DNA follows: TGTGCCAGCAGTGAAGCCACCTACGGCGAGCAGTACTTC. This gives the protein CASSEATYGEQYF.

In regard to this clone: One end of the junction does not line up with germline, which may come from a read error. J is TRBJ2-7 and V is TRBV7-7; TRBD1 agrees at 8 bases. The germline V gene has CDR1 SSHAT and CDR2 FNYEAQ (reference sequence). The CDR3 extends over 15 amino acids. In nucleotides, the CDR3 is TGTGCTAGCAGCTTACGCCCAGGGGGCTTCTACGAGCAGTACTTC. This encodes CASSLRPGGFYEQYF.

V gene TRBV10-3 combines with J gene TRBJ2-1; the match to TRBD2 covers 8 bases. With 5 bases clipped from V and 4 bases from J, the junction kept 7 bases outside the gene matches. CDR3 size: 15 residues. Germline CDR1 is ENHRY and CDR2 is SYGVKD. CDR3 in DNA: TGTGCCATCAGTCGTCGGGAGGGCCAGTACAATGAGCAGTTCTTC. Translating it yields CAISRREGQYNEQFF.

The chain is built from TRBV9 and TRBJ2-7; 7 nucleotides match TRBD2. CDR3 length: 13 residues. The V segment lost 3 bases and the J segment 9 bases; nucleotides outside the gene matches: 9. Looked up from germline, CDR1 is SGDLS and CDR2 is YYNGEE. The CDR3 region is CASSGGGGPRQYF. CDR3 nucleotide sequence: TGTGCCAGCAGCGGGGGGGGTGGGCCGCGGCAGTACTTC.

The rearrangement links TRBV15 to TRBJ1-4; weak D call: TRBD1 (6 bases). The CDR3 consists of 17 residues. Germline values: CDR1 LNHNV, CDR2 YYDKDF (reference sequence). V was shortened by 0 bases and J by 5 bases, with 16 bases between the two germline ends. This chain's CDR3 is CATSRDRPDSPNEKLFF. In DNA form, the CDR3 reads TGTGCCACCAGCAGAGATAGACCGGACAGCCCAAATGAAAAACTGTTTTTT.

This clone has a single count. V and J are TRBV27 and TRBJ2-7; 14 nucleotides align to TRBD2. CDR3 length: 15 residues. J gave up 2 bases and V 4 bases, and 1 base lay outside the gene matches. CDR1 MNHEY and CDR2 SMNVEV come from the germline V gene (reference sequence). CDR3 DNA: TGTGCCAGCAGTTGGGGACTAGCGGGAGCCTACGAGCAGTACTTC. Encoded protein: CASSWGLAGAYEQYF.

The chain uses TRBV6-1 and TRBJ2-2, with 10 bases that match TRBD1. V was clipped by 2 bases and J by 3 bases; unmatched bases: 3. CDR1 is MNHNS, CDR2 SASEGT, per germline. CDR3 size: 16 residues. DNA of the CDR3: TGTGCCAGCAGTGAATTAGGACAGGGGGACACCGGGGAGCTGTTTTTT. This gives the protein CASSELGQGDTGELFF.